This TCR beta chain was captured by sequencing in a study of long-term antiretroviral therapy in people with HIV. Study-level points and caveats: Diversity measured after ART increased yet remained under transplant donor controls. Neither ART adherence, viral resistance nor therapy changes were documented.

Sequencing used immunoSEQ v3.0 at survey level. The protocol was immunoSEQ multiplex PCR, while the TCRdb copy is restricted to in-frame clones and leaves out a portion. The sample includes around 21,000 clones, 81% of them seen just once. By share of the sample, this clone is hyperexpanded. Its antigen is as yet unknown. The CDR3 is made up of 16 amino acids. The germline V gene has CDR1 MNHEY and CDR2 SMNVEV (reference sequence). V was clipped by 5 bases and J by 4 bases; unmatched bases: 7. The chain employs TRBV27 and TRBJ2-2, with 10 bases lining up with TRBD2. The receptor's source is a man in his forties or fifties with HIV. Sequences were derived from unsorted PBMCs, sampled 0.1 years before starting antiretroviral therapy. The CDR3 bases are TGTGCCAGCAGTCCCGGACTAGCGGACGCCACCGGGGAGCTGTTTTTT. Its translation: CASSPGLADATGELFF.